This T cell receptor beta chain was obtained from a study of shared clonotypes between healthy human individuals (dated by TCRdb to 2018 to 2021). At the level of the whole study: A couple of women and a few men aged 18 to 49 years were included in the cohort. For each donor, three plates each were used for CD4 naive and CD4 memory, two plates were used for CD8 naive, and one plate was used for CD8 memory. The study deeply sequenced blood TCR repertoires of about five healthy adults to estimate repertoire size and the extent of clonotype sharing between individuals. To increase sequencing depth and limit assay-specific biases, different laboratories used diverse techniques to prepare libraries and sequence TCR repertoires. Leukapheresis yielded between about 0.9 and 10 billion PBMCs per donor. Overall results and qualifications from the work: When a few donors were compared, the shared fraction of clonotypes was about 5% for naive CD4, around 3.6% for naive CD8, about 2.4% for memory CD4, and around 0.37% for memory CD8. Because the study included a small number of donors, the genetic and exposure-history diversity represented was limited. Clonotypes shared by all four sorted-subset donors showed higher generation probabilities than non-shared clonotypes. Only blood was sampled, and tissue TCR repertoires likely differ from those in blood. Naive subsets generally had larger estimated clonotype richness than memory subsets. Pairwise subsampling indicated that sequencing depth was expected to affect the degree of clonotype sharing among donors. Even with the large sequencing depth, rarefaction of the sorted-subset datasets indicated that sequencing was incomplete.

Regarding this clone: The antigen it recognizes is unknown. Qualities for individual bases were not recorded, and no much larger clone is one base off.

The cysteine opens and the phenylalanine closes a CDR3 of 14 amino acids. The only DNA kept is the CDR3, 42 bases in frame from the first base. Clipping removes 1 base from V and 5 bases from J, with 2 as the unmatched junction base count. CDR1 MNHEY and CDR2 SMNVEV are derived from the germline V gene (reference sequence). CD8 naive samples were obtained by positive selection for CCR7 among CD45RO-negative cells, yielding a CD45RA+CCR7+ population from which TemRA cells were excluded. Healthy HIV-negative adults with no recently reported acute infections or vaccinations were included as donors. All donors were Caucasian adults living in Nashville, Tennessee, USA. Blood was obtained by leukapheresis, after which PBMCs were separated by Ficoll-Histopaque density gradient centrifugation and cryopreserved in liquid nitrogen vapor phase. Purity and quantity of every magnetically sorted T cell population were checked by analytical flow cytometry. Each sorted fraction had its genomic DNA isolated and then quantified by UV absorbance on a Nanodrop 2000c.

TCR CDR3 regions were amplified from genomic DNA by multiplex PCR using the deep immunoSEQ assay. Extracted genomic DNA from each cell subset was distributed evenly across all wells of several immunoSEQ 96-well plates, and each plate was treated as a replicate. Each replicate PCR for sorted subsets received 150 to 250 ng genomic DNA, equal to roughly 33,000 T cell genomes. Purified libraries were measured with a Qubit 3.0 fluorometer, size-checked on a Bioanalyzer 2100, and measured again with the KAPA Library Quantification kit. Each immunoSEQ 96-well plate was sequenced on its own single-read 150-cycle Illumina NextSeq 550 flow cell. Turning to the authors' computational methods: The immunoSEQ output contained only junctional sequences without quality scores, so filtering could not match that applied to full-length reads. Sequences were annotated with PyIR, a Python wrapper for IgBLAST v1.9, and V/J genes and CDR3 were assigned using IMGT germline references. Reads with weak V/J assignments (E-value above 1e-6), missing CDR3, stop codons, out-of-frame junctions, or ambiguous translated residues were removed. V3J clonotypes were defined as sequences sharing the same inferred V gene, J gene, and CDR3 amino acid sequence. The percentage overlap between two repertoires was calculated by dividing the number of shared unique clonotypes by the size of the smaller repertoire. Repertoire richness was assessed with RTK rarefaction, the Chao1 estimator, and Recon v2.1 estimates of unobserved clonotypes. Generation probabilities were computed with OLGA for all TCRbeta clonotypes obtained by the gDNA method from four donors. TCRdb's version of the immuneACCESS table is confined to in-frame rearrangements and falls short of the full clone set. An unresolved V gene accounts for under half of the shortfall where checked; the remainder is of unknown origin. The V and J calls and the clone size are those of that table, but D and trimming were determined from the DNA. The sample table contains approximately 740,000 clones; only one count was recorded for 80% to 95% of them. More than 20% of the sample rests with the top ten.

This clonotype was sampled from a young man in good health. This receptor chain uses TRBV27 and TRBJ2-3; TRBD2 fits 8 bases in the junction. The sequencing input was naive CD8+ T cells sorted from blood. The sample's cell subset or site label, in plain terms: CD45RA+CCR7+. The base sequence is TGTGCCAGCAGTTTATTTAGCGGGATAGATACGCAGTATTTT. It specifies CASSLFSGIDTQYF.